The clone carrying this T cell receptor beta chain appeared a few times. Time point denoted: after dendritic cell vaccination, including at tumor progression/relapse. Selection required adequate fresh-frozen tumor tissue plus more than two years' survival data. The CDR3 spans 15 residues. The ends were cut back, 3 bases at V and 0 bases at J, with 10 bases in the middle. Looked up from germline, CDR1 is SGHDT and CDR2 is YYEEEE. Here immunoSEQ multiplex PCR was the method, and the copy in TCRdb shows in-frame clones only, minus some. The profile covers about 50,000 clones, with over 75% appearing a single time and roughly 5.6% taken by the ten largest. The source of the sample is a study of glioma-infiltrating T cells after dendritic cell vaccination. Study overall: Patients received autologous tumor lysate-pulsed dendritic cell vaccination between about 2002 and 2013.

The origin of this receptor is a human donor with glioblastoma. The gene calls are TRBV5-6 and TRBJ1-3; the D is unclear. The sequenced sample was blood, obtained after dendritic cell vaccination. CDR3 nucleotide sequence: TGTGCCAGCAGCTCCGGACTGGGCTCTGGAAACACCATATATTTT. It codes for CASSSGLGSGNTIYF.